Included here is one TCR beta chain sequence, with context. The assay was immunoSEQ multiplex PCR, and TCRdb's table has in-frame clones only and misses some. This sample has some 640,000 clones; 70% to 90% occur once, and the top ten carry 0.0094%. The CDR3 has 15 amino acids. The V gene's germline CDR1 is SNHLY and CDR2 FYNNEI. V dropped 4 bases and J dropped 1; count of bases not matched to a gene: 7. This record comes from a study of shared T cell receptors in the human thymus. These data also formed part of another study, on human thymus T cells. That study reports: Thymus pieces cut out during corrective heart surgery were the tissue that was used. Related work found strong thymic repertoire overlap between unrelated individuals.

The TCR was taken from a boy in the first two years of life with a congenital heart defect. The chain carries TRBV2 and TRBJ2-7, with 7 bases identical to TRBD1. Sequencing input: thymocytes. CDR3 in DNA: TGTGCCAGCAGTGCCGGACAGGTAACATCCTACGAGCAGTACTTC. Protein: CASSAGQVTSYEQYF.